The present T cell receptor (beta chain) was sequenced within a study of blood T cells in healthy people across ages. Through a sample-barcoded 5' primer and a J-beta primer mix, a second PCR was run for about 6 to 11 cycles. TCRdb passed the 5' RACE reads through MiXCR, listing each CDR3 protein once. The sample yields over a million distinct CDR3 sequences, about 23% seen once. This clonotype has only a few counts. V lost 5 bases, J lost 3 bases, and 8 bases stayed unmatched. The CDR3 length is 15 residues. CDR1 and CDR2 (germline): MDHEN, SYDVKM. Another study also made use of these data, one on T cells of mothers and their children. Turning to that study: A few healthy Caucasian mothers gave samples, and so did their six children.

The chain combines TRBV28 with TRBJ2-7; 9 bases fit TRBD2. The receptor comes from a girl aged 2 to 9 in good health. Sequencing was performed on blood. The CDR3 region has the DNA TGTGCCAGCAGTCCGCGGACTAGCGTCGGCTACGAGCAGTACTTC. This gives the protein CASSPRTSVGYEQYF.